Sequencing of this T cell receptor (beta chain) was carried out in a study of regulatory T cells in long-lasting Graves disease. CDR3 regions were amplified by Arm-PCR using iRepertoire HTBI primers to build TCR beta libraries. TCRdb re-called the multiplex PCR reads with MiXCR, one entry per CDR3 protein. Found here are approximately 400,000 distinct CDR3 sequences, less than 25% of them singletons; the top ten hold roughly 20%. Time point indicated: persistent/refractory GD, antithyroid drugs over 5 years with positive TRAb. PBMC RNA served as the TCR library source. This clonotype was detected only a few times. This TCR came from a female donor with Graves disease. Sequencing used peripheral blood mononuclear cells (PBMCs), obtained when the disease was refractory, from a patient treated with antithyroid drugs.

CDR3 sequence (DNA): TGTGCCAGCAGTTACACGGGACTAGCGGGGCTAGCCAAAAACATTCAGTACTTC. It is translated as CASSYTGLAGLAKNIQYF. The V gene is TRBV6-9, the J gene TRBJ2-4, with 13 positions matching TRBD2. Germline-derived CDR1 and CDR2 are MNHGY and SVAAGI. The CDR3 has 18 residues. The V segment lost 3 bases and the J segment 0 bases; nucleotides outside the gene matches: 5.